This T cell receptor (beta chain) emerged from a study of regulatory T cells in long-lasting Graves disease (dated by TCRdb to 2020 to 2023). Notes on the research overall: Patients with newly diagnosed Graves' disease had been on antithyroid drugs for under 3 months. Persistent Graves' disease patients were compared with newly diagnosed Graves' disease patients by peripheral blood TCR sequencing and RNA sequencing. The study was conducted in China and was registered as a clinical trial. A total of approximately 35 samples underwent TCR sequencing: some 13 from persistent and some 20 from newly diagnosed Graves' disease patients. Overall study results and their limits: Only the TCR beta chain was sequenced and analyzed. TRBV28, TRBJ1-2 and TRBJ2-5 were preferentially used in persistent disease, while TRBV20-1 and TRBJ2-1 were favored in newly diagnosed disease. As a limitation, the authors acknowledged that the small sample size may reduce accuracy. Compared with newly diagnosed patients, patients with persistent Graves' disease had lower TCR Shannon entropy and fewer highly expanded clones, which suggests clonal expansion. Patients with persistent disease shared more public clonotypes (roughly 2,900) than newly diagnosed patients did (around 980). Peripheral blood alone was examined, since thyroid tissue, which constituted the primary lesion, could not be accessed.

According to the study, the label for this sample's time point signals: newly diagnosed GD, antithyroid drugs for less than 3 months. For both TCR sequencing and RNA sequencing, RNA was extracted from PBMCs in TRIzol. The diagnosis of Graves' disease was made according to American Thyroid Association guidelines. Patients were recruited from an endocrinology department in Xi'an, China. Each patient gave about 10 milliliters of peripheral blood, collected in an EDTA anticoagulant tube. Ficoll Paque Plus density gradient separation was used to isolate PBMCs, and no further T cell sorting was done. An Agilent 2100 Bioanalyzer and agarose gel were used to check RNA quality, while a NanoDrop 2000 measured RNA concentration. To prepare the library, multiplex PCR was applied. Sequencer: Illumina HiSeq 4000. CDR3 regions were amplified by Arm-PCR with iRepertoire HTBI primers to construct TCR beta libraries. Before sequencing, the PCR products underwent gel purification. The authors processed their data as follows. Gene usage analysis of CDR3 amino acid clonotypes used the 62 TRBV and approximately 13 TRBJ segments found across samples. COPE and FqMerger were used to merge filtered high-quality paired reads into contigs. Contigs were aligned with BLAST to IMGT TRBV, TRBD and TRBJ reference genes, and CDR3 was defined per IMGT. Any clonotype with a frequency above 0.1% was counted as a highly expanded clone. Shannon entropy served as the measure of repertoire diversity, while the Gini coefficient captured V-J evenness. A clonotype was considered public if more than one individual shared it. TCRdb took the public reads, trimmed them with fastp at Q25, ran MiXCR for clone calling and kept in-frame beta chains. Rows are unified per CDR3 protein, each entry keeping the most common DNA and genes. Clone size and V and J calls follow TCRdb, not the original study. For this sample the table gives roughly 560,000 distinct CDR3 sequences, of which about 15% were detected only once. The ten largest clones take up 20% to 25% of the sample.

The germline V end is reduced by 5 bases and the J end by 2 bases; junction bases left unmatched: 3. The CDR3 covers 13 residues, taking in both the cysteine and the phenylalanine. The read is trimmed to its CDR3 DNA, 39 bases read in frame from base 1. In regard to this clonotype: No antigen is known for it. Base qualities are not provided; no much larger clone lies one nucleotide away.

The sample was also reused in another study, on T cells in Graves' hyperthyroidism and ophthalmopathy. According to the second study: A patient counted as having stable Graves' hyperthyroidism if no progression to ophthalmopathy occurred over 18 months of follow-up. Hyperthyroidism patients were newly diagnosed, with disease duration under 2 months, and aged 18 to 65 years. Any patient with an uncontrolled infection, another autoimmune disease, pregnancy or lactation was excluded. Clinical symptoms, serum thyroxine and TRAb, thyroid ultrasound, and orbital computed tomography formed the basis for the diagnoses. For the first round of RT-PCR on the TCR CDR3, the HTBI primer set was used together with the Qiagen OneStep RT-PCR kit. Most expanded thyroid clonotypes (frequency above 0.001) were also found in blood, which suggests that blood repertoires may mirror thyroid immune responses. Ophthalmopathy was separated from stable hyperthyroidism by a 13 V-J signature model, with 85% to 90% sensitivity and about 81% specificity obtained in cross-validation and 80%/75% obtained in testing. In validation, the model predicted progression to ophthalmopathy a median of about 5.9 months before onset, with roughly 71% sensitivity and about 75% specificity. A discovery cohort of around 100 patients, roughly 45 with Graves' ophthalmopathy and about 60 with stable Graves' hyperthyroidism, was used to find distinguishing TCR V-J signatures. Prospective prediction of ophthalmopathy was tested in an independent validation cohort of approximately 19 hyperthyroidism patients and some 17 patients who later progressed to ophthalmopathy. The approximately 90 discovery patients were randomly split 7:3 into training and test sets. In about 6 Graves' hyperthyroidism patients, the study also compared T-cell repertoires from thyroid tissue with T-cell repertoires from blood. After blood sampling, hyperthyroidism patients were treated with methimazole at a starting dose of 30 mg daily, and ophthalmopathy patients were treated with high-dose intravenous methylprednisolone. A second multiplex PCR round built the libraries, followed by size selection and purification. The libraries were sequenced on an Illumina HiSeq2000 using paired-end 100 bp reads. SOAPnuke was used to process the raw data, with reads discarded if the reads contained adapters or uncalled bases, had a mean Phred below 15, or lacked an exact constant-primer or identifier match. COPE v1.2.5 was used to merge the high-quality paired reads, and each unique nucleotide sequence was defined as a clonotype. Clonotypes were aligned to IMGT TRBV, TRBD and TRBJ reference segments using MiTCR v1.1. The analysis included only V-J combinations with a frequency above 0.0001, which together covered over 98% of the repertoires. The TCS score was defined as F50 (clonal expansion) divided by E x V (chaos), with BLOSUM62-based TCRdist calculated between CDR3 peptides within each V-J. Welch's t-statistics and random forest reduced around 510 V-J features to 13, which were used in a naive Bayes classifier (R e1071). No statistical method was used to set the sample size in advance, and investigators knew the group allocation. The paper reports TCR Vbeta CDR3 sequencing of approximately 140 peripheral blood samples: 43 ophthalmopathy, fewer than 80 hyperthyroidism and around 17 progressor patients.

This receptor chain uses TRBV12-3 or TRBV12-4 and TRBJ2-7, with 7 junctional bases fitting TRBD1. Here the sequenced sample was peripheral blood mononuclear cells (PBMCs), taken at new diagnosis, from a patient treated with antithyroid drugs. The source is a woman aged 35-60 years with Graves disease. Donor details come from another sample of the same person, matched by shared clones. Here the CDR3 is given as CASSPTGTYEQYF. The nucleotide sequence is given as TGTGCCAGCAGTCCGACAGGGACCTACGAGCAGTACTTC.